Described below is a single T cell receptor beta chain sequence and its context. These data belong to a study of immune evolution from preneoplasia to lung adenocarcinoma. This CDR3 has 14 residues. Deletions cut 5 bases from V and 2 bases from J, with 10 bases between. Germline V gives CDR1 MNHEY, CDR2 SMNVEV (reference sequence). TCRdb keeps only in-frame clones here, not all; method: immunoSEQ multiplex PCR. The sample includes more than 3,500 clones, 75% to 85% of them seen just once. Sequencing used FFPE adjacent normal lung tissue. This TCR was recovered from a person in their 70s with lung adenocarcinoma. The gene calls are TRBV27 and TRBJ2-1, with D tentatively TRBD2 (6 bases). CDR3 sequence reads: CASSMGLTYNEQFF. CDR3 bases: TGTGCCAGCAGTATGGGACTTACCTACAATGAGCAGTTCTTC.